This T cell receptor beta chain was retrieved from a study of blood T cell repertoires in COVID-19. Study overall: COVID-19 samples, acute and convalescent, were from the United States, Italy and Spain.

Methods used by the authors: Cell counts per sample came from amplifying reference gene primers. Produced via immunoSEQ multiplex PCR; TCRdb's table is partial and in-frame only. D and trimming come from the DNA, and the V and J calls and clone size come from that table. The profile shows about 190,000 clones, roughly 80% of them singletons. The CDR3 runs 17 residues. The sequencing sample was made of PBMCs or T cells enriched from blood (not recorded which). This TCR derives from a woman in her 30s who had recovered from COVID-19. This rearrangement joins TRBV21-1 to TRBJ2-5; the table names TRBD1, a call not compared with the DNA. TRBV21-1 is shown as a pseudogene. CDR3 coding DNA: TGTGCCAGCAGCAAAGGGGTGGGGGCCGGTTTCACAGAGACCCAGTACTTC. Its translation: CASSKGVGAGFTETQYF.